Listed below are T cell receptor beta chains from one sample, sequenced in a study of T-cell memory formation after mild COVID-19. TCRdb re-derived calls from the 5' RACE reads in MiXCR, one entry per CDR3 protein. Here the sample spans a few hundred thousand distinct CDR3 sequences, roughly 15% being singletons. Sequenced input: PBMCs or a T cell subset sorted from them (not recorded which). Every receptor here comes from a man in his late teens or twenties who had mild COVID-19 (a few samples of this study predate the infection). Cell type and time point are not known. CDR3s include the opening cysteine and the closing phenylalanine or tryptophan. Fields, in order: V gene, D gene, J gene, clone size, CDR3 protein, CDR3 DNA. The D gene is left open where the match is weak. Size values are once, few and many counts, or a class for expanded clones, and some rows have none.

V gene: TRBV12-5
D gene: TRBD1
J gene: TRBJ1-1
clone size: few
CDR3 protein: CASGLGQGGAFF
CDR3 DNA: TGTGCTAGTGGTTTGGGACAGGGGGGAGCTTTCTTT

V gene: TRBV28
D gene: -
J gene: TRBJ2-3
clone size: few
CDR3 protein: CAIATSRTGITDTQYF
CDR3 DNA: TGTGCCATCGCGACAAGTCGGACGGGGATCACAGATACGCAGTATTTT

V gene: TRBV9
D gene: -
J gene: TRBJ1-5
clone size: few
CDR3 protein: CASSVTSNQPQHF
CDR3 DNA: TGTGCCAGCAGCGTTACCAGCAATCAGCCCCAGCATTTT

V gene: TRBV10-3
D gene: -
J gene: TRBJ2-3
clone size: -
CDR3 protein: CAIRAVGDTQYF
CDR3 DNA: TGTGCCATCAGGGCCGTGGGGGATACGCAGTATTTT

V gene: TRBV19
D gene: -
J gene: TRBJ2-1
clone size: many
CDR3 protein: CASSSDAGKGHYEQFF
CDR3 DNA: TGTGCCAGTAGTTCAGACGCCGGTAAGGGACATTATGAGCAGTTCTTC

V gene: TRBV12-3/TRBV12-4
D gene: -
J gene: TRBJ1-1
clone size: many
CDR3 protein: CASSFDPPFEAFF
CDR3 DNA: TGTGCCAGCAGTTTTGACCCCCCCTTTGAAGCTTTCTTT

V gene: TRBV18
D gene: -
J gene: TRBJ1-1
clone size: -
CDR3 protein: CASSPGGEGEAFF
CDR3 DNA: TGTGCCAGCTCACCAGGGGGCGAAGGTGAAGCTTTCTTT

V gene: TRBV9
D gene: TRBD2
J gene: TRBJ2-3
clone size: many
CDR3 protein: CASSFSGGATDTQYF
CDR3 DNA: TGTGCCAGCAGCTTTAGCGGGGGGGCCACAGATACGCAGTATTTT

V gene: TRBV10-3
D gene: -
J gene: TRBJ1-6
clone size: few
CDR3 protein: CAISESWEGSPLHF
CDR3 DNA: TGTGCCATCAGTGAGTCGTGGGAAGGATCACCCCTCCACTTT

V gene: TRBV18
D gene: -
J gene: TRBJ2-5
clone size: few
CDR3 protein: CASSRRVGETQYF
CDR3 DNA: TGTGCCAGCTCACGAAGGGTAGGGGAGACCCAGTACTTC

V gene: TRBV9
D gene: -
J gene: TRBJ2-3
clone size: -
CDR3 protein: CASSVDEGDTQYF
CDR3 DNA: TGTGCCAGCAGCGTAGATGAAGGGGATACGCAGTATTTT

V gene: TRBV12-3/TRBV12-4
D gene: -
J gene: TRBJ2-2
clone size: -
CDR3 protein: CASSFDLTGELFF
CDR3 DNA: TGTGCCAGCAGTTTTGACCTCACCGGGGAGCTGTTTTTT

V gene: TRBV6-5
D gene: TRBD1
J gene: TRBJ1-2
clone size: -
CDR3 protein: CASNDGQGYGYTF
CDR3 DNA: TGTGCCAGCAATGACGGACAGGGCTATGGCTACACCTTC

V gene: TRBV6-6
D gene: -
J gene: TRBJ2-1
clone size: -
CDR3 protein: CASSEPGTSSGEQFF
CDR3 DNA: TGTGCCAGCAGTGAGCCCGGGACTTCGTCGGGAGAGCAGTTCTTC

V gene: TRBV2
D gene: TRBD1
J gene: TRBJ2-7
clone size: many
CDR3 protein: CASKQGASPYEQYF
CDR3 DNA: TGTGCCAGCAAGCAGGGGGCCTCTCCCTACGAGCAGTACTTC

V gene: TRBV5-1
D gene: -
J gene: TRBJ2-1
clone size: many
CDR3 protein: CASSLLVNEQFF
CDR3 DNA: TGCGCCAGCAGCTTGTTAGTCAATGAGCAGTTCTTC

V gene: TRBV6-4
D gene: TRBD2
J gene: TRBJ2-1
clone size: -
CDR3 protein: CASSEAGGNNEQFF
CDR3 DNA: TGTGCCAGCAGTGAAGCGGGGGGGAACAATGAGCAGTTCTTC

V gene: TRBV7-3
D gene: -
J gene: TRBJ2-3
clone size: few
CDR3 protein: CASSSSREDTQYF
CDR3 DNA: TGTGCCAGCAGCTCCTCGAGGGAAGATACGCAGTATTTT

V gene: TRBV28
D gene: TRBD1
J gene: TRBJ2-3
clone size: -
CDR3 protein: CASSLWGQLPDTQYF
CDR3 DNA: TGTGCCAGCAGTTTATGGGGACAGCTGCCAGATACGCAGTATTTT

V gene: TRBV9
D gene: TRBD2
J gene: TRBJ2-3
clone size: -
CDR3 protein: CASSVPSGGAGDTQYF
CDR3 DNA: TGTGCCAGCAGCGTACCAAGCGGGGGGGCTGGAGATACGCAGTATTTT

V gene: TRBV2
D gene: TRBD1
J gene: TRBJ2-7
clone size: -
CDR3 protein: CASSSPGTGVYEQYF
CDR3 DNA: TGTGCCAGCAGCTCACCAGGGACAGGGGTCTACGAGCAGTACTTC

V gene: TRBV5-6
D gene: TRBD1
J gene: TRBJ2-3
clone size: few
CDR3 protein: CASSFIVTGQGFDTQYF
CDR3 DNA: TGTGCCAGCAGCTTTATTGTTACGGGACAGGGTTTTGATACGCAGTATTTT

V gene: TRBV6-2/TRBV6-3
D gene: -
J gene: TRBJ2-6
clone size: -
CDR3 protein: CASRIGWGDSGANVLTF
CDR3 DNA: TGTGCCAGCAGAATTGGTTGGGGCGACTCTGGGGCCAACGTCCTGACTTTC

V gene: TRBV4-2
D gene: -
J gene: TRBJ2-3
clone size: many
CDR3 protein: CASSQAGGATDTQYF
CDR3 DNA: TGTGCCAGCAGCCAAGCTGGGGGAGCAACAGATACGCAGTATTTT

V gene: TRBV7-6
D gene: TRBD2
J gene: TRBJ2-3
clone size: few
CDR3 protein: CASSPSGGAGFADTQYF
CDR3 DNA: TGTGCCAGCAGCCCTTCGGGAGGCGCGGGGTTTGCAGATACGCAGTATTTT

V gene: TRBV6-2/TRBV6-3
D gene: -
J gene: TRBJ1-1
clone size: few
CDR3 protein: CASSYAGRRATEAFF
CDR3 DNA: TGTGCCAGCAGTTACGCCGGAAGGCGGGCGACTGAAGCTTTCTTT

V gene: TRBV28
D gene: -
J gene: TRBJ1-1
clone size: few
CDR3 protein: CASRETQGQAFF
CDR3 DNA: TGTGCCAGCCGAGAAACACAGGGCCAAGCTTTCTTT

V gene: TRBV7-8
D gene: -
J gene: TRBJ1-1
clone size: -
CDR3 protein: CASRHRRGDYTEAFF
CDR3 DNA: TGTGCCAGCAGACACCGGAGAGGAGATTATACTGAAGCTTTCTTT

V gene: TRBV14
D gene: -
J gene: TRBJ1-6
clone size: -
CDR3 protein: CASRTGTYNSPLHF
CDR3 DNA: TGTGCCAGCCGGACGGGGACGTATAATTCACCCCTCCACTTT

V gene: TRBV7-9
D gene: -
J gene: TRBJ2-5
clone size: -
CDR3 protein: CASSARDGYQETQYF
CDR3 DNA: TGTGCCAGCAGCGCCAGGGACGGTTACCAAGAGACCCAGTACTTC

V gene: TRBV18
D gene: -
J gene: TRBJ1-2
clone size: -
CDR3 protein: CASSPPTPSYGYTF
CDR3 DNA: TGTGCCAGCTCACCACCGACCCCTTCCTATGGCTACACCTTC

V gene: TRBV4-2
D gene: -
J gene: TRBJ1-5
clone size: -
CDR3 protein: CASSQDFQQPQHF
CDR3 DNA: TGTGCCAGCAGCCAAGATTTCCAACAGCCCCAGCATTTT

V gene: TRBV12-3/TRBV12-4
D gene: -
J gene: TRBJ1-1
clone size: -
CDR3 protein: CASGPQGRVNTEAFF
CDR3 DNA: TGTGCCAGCGGCCCCCAGGGGAGGGTGAACACTGAAGCTTTCTTT

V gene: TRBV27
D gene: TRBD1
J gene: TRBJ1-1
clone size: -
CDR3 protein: CASSLTGVGNTEAFF
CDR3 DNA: TGTGCCAGCAGTTTGACAGGGGTGGGAAACACTGAAGCTTTCTTT

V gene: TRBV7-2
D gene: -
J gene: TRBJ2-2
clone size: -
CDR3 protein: CASSLAFNGELFF
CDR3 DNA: TGTGCCAGCAGCTTAGCGTTCAACGGGGAGCTGTTTTTT

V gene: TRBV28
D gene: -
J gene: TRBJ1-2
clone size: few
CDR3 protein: CASSSRQDGYTF
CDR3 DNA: TGTGCCAGCAGTTCCCGACAGGATGGCTACACCTTC

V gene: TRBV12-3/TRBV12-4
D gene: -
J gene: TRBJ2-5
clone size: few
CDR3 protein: CASTPRASGKETQYF
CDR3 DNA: TGTGCCAGCACCCCTCGGGCCTCTGGGAAAGAGACCCAGTACTTC

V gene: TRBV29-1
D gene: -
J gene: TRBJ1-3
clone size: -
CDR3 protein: CSVVGLPPPFSGNTIYF
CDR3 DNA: TGCAGCGTTGTCGGCCTACCCCCCCCATTCTCTGGAAACACCATATATTTT

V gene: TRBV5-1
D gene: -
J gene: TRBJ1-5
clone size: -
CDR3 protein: CASSFQGTDQPQHF
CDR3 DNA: TGCGCCAGCAGCTTTCAGGGAACTGATCAGCCCCAGCATTTT